This T cell receptor (beta chain) was captured by sequencing in a study of blood T cell repertoires in COVID-19. On the study more broadly: The analysed material was cDNA or gDNA that came from T cells, B-cell-depleted T cells, or PBMCs.

TCRdb keeps only in-frame clones here, not all; method: immunoSEQ multiplex PCR. The sample lists approximately 120,000 clones; 85% to 90% were seen once. Per germline, CDR1 PRHDT and CDR2 FYEKMQ (reference sequence). The V and J ends lost 6 bases and 8 bases respectively, with 16 bases between them. The CDR3 covers 13 residues. The receptor was derived from a human donor in a cohort sampled during active COVID-19. Specimen: peripheral blood. J is TRBJ2-5 and V is TRBV13; D might be TRBD1 (8 bases). CDR3 loop: CASRWGGQETQYF. In DNA, the CDR3 is TGTGCCAGCAGATGGGGGGGACAGGAAACCCAGTACTTC. Together with reference TRBV13 and TRBJ2-5, the CDR3 gives the full variable domain: AAGVIQSPRHLIKEKRETATLKCYPIPRHDTVYWYQQGPGQDPQFLISFYEKMQSDKGSIPDRFSAQQFSDYHSELNMSSLELGDSALYFCASRWGGQETQYFGPGTRLLVL.